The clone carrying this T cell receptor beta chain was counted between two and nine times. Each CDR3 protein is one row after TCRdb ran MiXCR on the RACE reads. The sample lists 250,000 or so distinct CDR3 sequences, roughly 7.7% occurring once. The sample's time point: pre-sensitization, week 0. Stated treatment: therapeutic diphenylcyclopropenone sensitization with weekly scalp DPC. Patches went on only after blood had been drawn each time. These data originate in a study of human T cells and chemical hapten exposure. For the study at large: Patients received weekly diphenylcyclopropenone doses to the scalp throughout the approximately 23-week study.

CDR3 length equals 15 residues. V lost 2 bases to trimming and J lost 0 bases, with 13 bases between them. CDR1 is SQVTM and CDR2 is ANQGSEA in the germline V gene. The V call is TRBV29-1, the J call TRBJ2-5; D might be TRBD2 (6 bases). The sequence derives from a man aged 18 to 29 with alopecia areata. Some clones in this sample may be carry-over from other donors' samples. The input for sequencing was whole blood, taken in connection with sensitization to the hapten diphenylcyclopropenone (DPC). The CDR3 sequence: CSVEPGTLYQETQYF. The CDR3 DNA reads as TGCAGCGTTGAACCCGGGACTTTGTACCAAGAGACCCAGTACTTC.